Following are 4 T cell receptor beta chains from one sample sequenced in a study of T cells in Graves' hyperthyroidism and ophthalmopathy. The CDR3 regions of TCR beta were amplified from RNA transcripts. The HTBI primer set was used in a first-round RT-PCR of the TCR CDR3. Using its own MiXCR run on the multiplex PCR reads, TCRdb lists one record per CDR3 protein. The repertoire has about half a million distinct CDR3 sequences, just under 20% of them found once; the top ten carry over 45%. The sequenced sample consisted of blood. The receptor source for this set is a middle-aged man with Graves' ophthalmopathy.

V is TRBV12-3 or TRBV12-4 and J is TRBJ2-1, with D unresolved. The V end was cut by 5 bases, the J end by 0 bases, with 11 bases between. This CDR3 comprises 15 residues. The CDR3 here is CASSDDNRSYNEQFF. The CDR3 DNA reads TGTGCCAGCAGTGACGACAACCGCTCCTACAATGAGCAGTTCTTC.

This clonotype was counted a few times. Here the CDR3 reads CASSLRGHGMNTEAFF. CDR3 bases: TGTGCCAGCAGTTTACGAGGACACGGAATGAACACTGAAGCTTTCTTT. The V gene is TRBV28, the J gene TRBJ1-1, with TRBD1 as a possible D gene (5 bases). Deletions cut 2 bases from V and 0 bases from J, with 13 bases between. Per germline, CDR1 MDHEN and CDR2 SYDVKM. The CDR3 totals 16 residues.

Concerning this clonotype itself: Since a much larger clone is just one base distant, this may be a read error. V usage is TRBV28 and J usage is TRBJ1-1; 7 bases align to TRBD1. J lost 9 bases, V lost 10 bases, and 20 bases had no gene match. Germline values: CDR1 MDHEN, CDR2 SYDVKM. The CDR3 loop spans 15 amino acids. Here the CDR3 reads CANTATGRGQGQAFF. The CDR3 DNA reads TGTGCCAACACCGCGACAGGGAGGGGCCAAGGTCAAGCTTTCTTT.

This chain connects TRBV12-3 or TRBV12-4 to TRBJ2-3; 8 bases match TRBD2. The CDR3 is made up of 14 amino acids. Trimming took 4 bases from V and 4 from J; bases not matched to a gene: 4. DNA for the CDR3: TGTGCCAGCAGTTATTCGGGGGGGGCAGATACGCAGTATTTT. It encodes CASSYSGGADTQYF.